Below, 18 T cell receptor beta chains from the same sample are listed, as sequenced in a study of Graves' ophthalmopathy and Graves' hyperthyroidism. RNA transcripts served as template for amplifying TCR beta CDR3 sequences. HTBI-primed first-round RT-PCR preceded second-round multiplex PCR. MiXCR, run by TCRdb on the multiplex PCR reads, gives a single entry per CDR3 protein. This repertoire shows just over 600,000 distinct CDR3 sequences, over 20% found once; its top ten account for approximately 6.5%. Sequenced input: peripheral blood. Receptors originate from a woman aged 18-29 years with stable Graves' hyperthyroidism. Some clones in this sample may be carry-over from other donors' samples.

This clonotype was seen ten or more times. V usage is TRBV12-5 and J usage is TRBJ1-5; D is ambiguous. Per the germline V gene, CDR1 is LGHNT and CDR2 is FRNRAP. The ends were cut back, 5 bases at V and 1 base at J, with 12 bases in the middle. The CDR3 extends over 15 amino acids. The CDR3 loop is CASGLASRSNQPQHF. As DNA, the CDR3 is TGTGCTAGTGGTCTGGCCTCCCGGAGCAATCAGCCCCAGCATTTT.

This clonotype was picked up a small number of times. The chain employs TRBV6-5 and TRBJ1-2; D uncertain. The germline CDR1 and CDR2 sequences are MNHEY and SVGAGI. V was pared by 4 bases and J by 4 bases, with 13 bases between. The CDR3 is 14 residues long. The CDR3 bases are TGTGCCAGCAGTTCGAACGGCAACACCTATGGCTACACCTTC. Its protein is CASSSNGNTYGYTF.

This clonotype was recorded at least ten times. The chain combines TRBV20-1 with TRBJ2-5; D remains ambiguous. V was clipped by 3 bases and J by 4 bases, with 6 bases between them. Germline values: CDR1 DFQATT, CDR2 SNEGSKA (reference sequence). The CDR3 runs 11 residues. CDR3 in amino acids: CSASIGETQYF. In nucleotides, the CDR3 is TGCAGTGCTAGCATTGGAGAGACCCAGTACTTC.

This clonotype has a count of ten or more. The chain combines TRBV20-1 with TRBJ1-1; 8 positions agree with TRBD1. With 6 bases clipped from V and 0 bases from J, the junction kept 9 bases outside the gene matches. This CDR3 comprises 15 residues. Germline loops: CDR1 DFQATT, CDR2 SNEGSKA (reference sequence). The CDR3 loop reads CSAPTRTGLNTEAFF. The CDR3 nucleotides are TGCAGTGCCCCGACCCGGACAGGGCTGAACACTGAAGCTTTCTTT.

CDR3 region: CASSTRTERSYEQYF. The DNA of the CDR3 is TGCGCCAGCAGCACCAGGACAGAGCGCTCCTACGAGCAGTACTTC. This rearrangement joins TRBV5-1 to TRBJ2-7; TRBD1 is a possible D gene (6 bases). The CDR3 sequence is 15 residues long. Germline V gene sequence: CDR1 SGHRS, CDR2 YFSETQ. Trimming stripped 4 bases from V and 0 bases from J, with 14 bases between.

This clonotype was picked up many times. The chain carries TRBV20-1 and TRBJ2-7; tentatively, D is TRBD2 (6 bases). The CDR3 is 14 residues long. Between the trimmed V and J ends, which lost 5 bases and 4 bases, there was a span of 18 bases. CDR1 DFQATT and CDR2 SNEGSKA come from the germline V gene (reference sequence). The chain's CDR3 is CSAASSVSGYEQYF. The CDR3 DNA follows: TGCAGTGCTGCTTCTAGCGTCTCCGGGTACGAGCAGTACTTC.

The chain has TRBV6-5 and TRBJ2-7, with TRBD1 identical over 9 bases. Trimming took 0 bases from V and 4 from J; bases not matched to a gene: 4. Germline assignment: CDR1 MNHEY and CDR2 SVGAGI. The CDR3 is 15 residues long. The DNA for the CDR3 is TGTGCCAGCAGTTACTCGACAGGGGGGCAGTACGAGCAGTACTTC. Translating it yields CASSYSTGGQYEQYF.

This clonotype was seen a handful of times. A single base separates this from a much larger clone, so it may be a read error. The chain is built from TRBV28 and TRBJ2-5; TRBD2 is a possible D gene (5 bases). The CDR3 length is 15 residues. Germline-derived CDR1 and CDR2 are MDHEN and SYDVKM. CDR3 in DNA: TGTGCCAGCAGTTTCCAGCGGACTCACCAAGAGACCAAGTACTTC. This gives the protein CASSFQRTHQETKYF.

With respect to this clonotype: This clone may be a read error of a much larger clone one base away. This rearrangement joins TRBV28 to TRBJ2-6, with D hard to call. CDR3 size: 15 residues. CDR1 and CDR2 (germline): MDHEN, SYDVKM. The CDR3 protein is CASRVGPSRANVLTF. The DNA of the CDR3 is TGTGCCAGCAGGGTAGGCCCCTCTAGGGCCAACGTCCTGACTTTC.

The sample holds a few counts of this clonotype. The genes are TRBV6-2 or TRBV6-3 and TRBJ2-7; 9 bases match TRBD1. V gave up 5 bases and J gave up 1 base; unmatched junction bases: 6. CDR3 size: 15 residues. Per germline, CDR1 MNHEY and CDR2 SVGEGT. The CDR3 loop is CASSNRDRESYEQYF. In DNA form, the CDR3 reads TGTGCCAGCAGTAACCGGGACAGGGAGTCCTACGAGCAGTACTTC.

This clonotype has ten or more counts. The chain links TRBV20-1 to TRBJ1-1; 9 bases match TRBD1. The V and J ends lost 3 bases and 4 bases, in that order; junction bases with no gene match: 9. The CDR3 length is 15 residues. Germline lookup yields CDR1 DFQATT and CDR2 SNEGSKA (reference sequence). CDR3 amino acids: CSASGADRGRTEAFF. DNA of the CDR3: TGCAGTGCTAGTGGCGCGGACAGGGGACGCACTGAAGCTTTCTTT.

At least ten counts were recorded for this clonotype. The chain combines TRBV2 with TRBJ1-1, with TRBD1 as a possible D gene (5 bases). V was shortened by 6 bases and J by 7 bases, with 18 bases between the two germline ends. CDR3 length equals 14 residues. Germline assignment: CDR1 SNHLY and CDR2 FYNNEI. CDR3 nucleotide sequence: TGTGCCAGCAGCAGCTCCGGGACGGAGATTGAAGCTTTCTTT. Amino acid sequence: CASSSSGTEIEAFF.

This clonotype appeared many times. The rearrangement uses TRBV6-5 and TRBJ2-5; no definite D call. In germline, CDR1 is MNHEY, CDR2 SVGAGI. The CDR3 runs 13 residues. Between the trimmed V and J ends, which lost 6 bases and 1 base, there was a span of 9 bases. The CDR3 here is CASRRPGQETQYF. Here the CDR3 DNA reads TGTGCCAGCAGGCGACCCGGCCAAGAGACCCAGTACTTC.

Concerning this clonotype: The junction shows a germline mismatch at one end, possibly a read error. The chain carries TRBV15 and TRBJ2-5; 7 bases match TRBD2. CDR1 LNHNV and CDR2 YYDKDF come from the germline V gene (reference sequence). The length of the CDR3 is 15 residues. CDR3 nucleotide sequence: TGTGGCACCAGCAGAGGGGAGGGTGATTTGGAGAGCCAGTACTTC. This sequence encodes CGTSRGEGDLESQYF. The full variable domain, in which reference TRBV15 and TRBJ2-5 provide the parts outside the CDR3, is DAMVIQNPRYQVTQFGKPVTLSCSQTLNHNVMYWYQQKSSQAPKLLFHYYDKDFNNEADTPDNFQSRRPNTSFCFLDIRSPGLGDTAMYLCGTSRGEGDLESQYFGPGTRLLVL.

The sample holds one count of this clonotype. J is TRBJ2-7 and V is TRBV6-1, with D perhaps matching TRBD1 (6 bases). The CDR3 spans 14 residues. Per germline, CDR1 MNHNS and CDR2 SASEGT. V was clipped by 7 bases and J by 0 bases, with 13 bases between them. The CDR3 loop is CASIGTRFSYEQYF. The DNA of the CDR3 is TGTGCCAGCATAGGGACACGATTCTCCTACGAGCAGTACTTC.

The CDR3 loop reads CASSSRYSNTEAFF. The CDR3 DNA sequence: TGTGCCAGCAGTTCTAGGTACAGCAACACTGAAGCTTTCTTT. This sequence joins TRBV12-3 or TRBV12-4 and TRBJ1-1; D is unresolved. With 4 bases removed from V and 2 bases from J, the gap between germline ends came to 11 bases. The CDR3 is made up of 14 amino acids.

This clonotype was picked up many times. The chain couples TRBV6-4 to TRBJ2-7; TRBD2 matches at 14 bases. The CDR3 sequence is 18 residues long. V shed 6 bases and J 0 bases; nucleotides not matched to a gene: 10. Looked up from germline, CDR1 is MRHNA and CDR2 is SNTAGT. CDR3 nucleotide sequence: TGTGCCAGCAGGGGCGCCCCGGGACTAGCGGGGGACTCCTACGAGCAGTACTTC. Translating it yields CASRGAPGLAGDSYEQYF.

Here the CDR3 reads CASSAGIGENTEAFF. CDR3 sequence (DNA): TGCGCCAGCAGCGCAGGAATCGGGGAGAACACTGAAGCTTTCTTT. The rearrangement joins TRBV5-1 to TRBJ1-1; D is uncertain. The V end lost 4 bases, the J end lost 1 base, and 14 bases lay between the germline ends. The CDR3 runs 15 residues. Germline CDR1 is SGHRS and CDR2 is YFSETQ. The full variable domain, with the rest looked up from reference TRBV5-1 and TRBJ1-1, is KAGVTQTPRYLIKTRGQQVTLSCSPISGHRSVSWYQQTPGQGLQFLFEYFSETQRNKGNFPGRFSGRQFSNSRSEMNVSTLELGDSALYLCASSAGIGENTEAFFGQGTRLTVV.